One and the same sample provided the 15 T cell receptor beta chains below, sequenced in a study of cytomegalovirus exposure and HLA in healthy donors. With 60 Vbeta and 13 Jbeta primers, the PCR was carried out. Clones were sequenced by immunoSEQ multiplex PCR, and TCRdb holds only the in-frame ones, with some missing. The sample comprises over 150,000 clones, 74% of which are singletons, and around 1.9% rests with the top ten. Source material: PBMCs. The origin of the receptors is a man aged 25 to 40 in good health and CMV-seronegative.

The chain recombines TRBV27 with TRBJ2-3; 12 bases line up with TRBD2. The CDR3 loop spans 15 amino acids. Germline V lookup: CDR1 MNHEY, CDR2 SMNVEV (reference sequence). The V segment lost 3 bases and the J segment 3 bases; nucleotides outside the gene matches: 1. CDR3 sequence reads: CASSFGLAGTDTQYF. The DNA of the CDR3 is TGTGCCAGCAGTTTCGGACTAGCGGGGACAGATACGCAGTATTTT.

The chain recombines TRBV10-3 with TRBJ2-7, with D tentatively TRBD1 (5 bases). The V end lost 6 bases, the J end lost 1 base, and 7 bases lay between the germline ends. In germline, CDR1 is ENHRY, CDR2 SYGVKD. This CDR3 comprises 12 residues. CDR3 sequence (DNA): TGTGCCATCAGCGACAGTTCCTACGAGCAGTACTTC. This gives the protein CAISDSSYEQYF.

This clone was observed a few times. V usage is TRBV5-8 and J usage is TRBJ1-3; no clear D gene. V was clipped by 4 bases and J by 0 bases, with 14 bases between them. Germline values: CDR1 SGHTS, CDR2 YDEGEE. CDR3 size: 16 residues. CDR3 residues: CASSPPRGNSGNTIYF. The CDR3 DNA reads as TGTGCCAGCAGCCCGCCCCGGGGTAACTCTGGAAACACCATATATTTT.

The CDR3 nucleotides read TGTGCCAGCAGCTCGGGGGGAAGCTCCTACGAGCAGTACTTC. Encoded protein: CASSSGGSSYEQYF. This rearrangement joins TRBV7-2 to TRBJ2-7, with 7 bases fitting TRBD2. This CDR3 spans 14 amino acids. The germline V gene has CDR1 SGHTA and CDR2 FQGNSA. J gave up 0 bases and V 4 bases, and 3 bases lay outside the gene matches.

This chain connects TRBV5-6 to TRBJ1-5; D perhaps matches TRBD1 (5 bases). The CDR3 is 13 residues long. V was cut by 2 bases and J by 3 bases, with 6 bases left in between. Per the germline V gene, CDR1 is SGHDT and CDR2 is YYEEEE. The CDR3 region is CASSLGDNQPQHF. The DNA for the CDR3 is TGTGCCAGCAGCTTAGGGGACAATCAGCCCCAGCATTTT.

The gene calls are TRBV10-2 and TRBJ1-5, with TRBD1 matching 10 bases. This CDR3 region has 15 residues. Germline values: CDR1 WSHSY, CDR2 SAAADI. V gave up 5 bases and J gave up 6 bases; unmatched junction bases: 7. CDR3 in DNA: TGCGCCAGCAGTCCGGGACAGGGGAATGGTCAGCCCCAGCATTTT. Translating gives CASSPGQGNGQPQHF.

Concerning this clone itself: Distinct nucleotide sequences in the sample also encode this CDR3. The V and J genes are TRBV5-1 and TRBJ2-3, with 13 bases that match TRBD2. Germline CDR1 and CDR2: SGHRS and YFSETQ. This CDR3 region has 16 residues. V shed 4 bases and J 1 base; nucleotides not matched to a gene: 3. CDR3 amino acids: CASSLGTSGGTDTQYF. The DNA of the CDR3 is TGCGCCAGCAGCCTCGGGACTAGCGGGGGCACAGATACGCAGTATTTT.

The chain recombines TRBV16 with TRBJ1-2; D is ambiguous. Trimming removed 2 bases from V and 3 bases from J, with 10 bases in between. The germline V gene encodes CDR1 KGHSY and CDR2 FQNENV. The CDR3 is 14 residues long. CDR3 amino acids: CASSQTEEDYGYTF. The CDR3 nucleotides are TGTGCCAGCAGCCAAACAGAGGAGGACTATGGCTACACCTTC.

V is TRBV5-1 and J is TRBJ2-2, with a weak D call TRBD1 (6 bases). V lost 3 bases and J 0 bases, leaving 9 bases between the germline ends. Germline CDR1 SGHRS, CDR2 YFSETQ. The CDR3 is made up of 15 amino acids. The CDR3 nucleotides are TGCGCCAGCAGCTCGGGACATACGAACACCGGGGAGCTGTTTTTT. It specifies CASSSGHTNTGELFF.

For the CDR3, the DNA is TGTGCCAGTAGTCCCATCGGGAGGAACACCGGGGAGCTGTTTTTT. Its protein is CASSPIGRNTGELFF. The chain links TRBV19 to TRBJ2-2; D might be TRBD2 (6 bases). Germline values: CDR1 LNHDA, CDR2 SQIVND (reference sequence). CDR3 length: 15 residues. V shed 5 bases and J shed 1 base, with 11 bases lying between them.

The chain has TRBV6-1 and TRBJ1-1; 7 bases match TRBD1. With 2 bases clipped from V and 6 bases from J, the junction kept 9 bases outside the gene matches. This CDR3 comprises 15 residues. Germline CDR1 reads MNHNS; CDR2 reads SASEGT. CDR3 DNA sequence: TGTGCCAGCAGTGAAACGGACACAGGGGTAGCTGAAGCTTTCTTT. Its protein is CASSETDTGVAEAFF.

The chain combines TRBV19 with TRBJ2-7, with TRBD1 matching over 7 bases. The V gene end was trimmed by 6 bases and the J gene end by 2 bases; junction bases not matched to a gene: 4. Germline V gene data show CDR1 as LNHDA and CDR2 as SQIVND (reference sequence). The CDR3 spans 13 residues. The CDR3 protein is CASSPGGAYEQYF. For the CDR3, the DNA is TGTGCCAGTAGCCCAGGGGGTGCCTACGAGCAGTACTTC.

This chain links TRBV2 with TRBJ1-4, with 7 bases matching TRBD1. There are 15 residues in the CDR3. Germline CDR1 reads SNHLY; CDR2 reads FYNNEI. V was clipped by 5 bases and J by 6 bases; unmatched bases: 9. CDR3 loop: CASSLPTGTYEKLFF. The CDR3, as DNA: TGTGCCAGCAGTTTACCGACAGGGACTTATGAAAAACTGTTTTTT.

This chain joins TRBV7-9 and TRBJ2-5, with D tentatively TRBD1 (6 bases). Germline CDR1 and CDR2: SEHNR and FQNEAQ (reference sequence). With 4 bases removed from V and 2 bases from J, the gap between germline ends came to 20 bases. The CDR3 runs 17 residues. The CDR3: CASSWYGRGVDQETQYF. The CDR3 nucleotides are TGTGCCAGCAGCTGGTACGGCAGGGGCGTCGATCAAGAGACCCAGTACTTC.

The chain joins TRBV2 to TRBJ1-5; TRBD1 is a possible D gene (6 bases). Trimming took 7 bases from V and 3 from J, leaving 10 bases between them. Germline assignment: CDR1 SNHLY and CDR2 FYNNEI. This CDR3 comprises 13 residues. The CDR3 DNA follows: TGTGCCAGCAAACAGGGTATCAATCAGCCCCAGCATTTT. Protein product: CASKQGINQPQHF.